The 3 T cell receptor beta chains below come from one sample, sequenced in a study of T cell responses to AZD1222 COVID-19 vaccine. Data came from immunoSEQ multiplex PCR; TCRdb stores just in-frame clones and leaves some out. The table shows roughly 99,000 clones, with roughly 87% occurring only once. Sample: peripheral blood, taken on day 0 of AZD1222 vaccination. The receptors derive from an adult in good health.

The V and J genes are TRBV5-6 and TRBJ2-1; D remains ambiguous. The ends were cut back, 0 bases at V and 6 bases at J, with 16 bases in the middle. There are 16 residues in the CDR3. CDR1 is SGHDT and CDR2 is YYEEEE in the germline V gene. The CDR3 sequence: CASSLEAGPWGNEQFF. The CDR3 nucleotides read TGTGCCAGCAGCTTGGAGGCAGGTCCCTGGGGCAATGAGCAGTTCTTC.

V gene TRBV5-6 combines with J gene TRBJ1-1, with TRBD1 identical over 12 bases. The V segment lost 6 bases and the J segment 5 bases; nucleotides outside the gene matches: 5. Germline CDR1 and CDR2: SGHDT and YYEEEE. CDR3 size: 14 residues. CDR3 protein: CASTWDRGLTEAFF. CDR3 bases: TGTGCCAGCACCTGGGACAGGGGGCTAACTGAAGCTTTCTTT.

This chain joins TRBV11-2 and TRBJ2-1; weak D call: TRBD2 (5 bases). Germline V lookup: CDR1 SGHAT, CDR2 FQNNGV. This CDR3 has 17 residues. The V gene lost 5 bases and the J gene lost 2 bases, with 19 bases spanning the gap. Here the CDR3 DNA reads TGTGCCAGCAGCCCCCGGGGTGGGAGCGCAGCCTACAATGAGCAGTTCTTC. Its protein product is CASSPRGGSAAYNEQFF.